This T cell receptor (beta chain) was recovered during a study of control samples from healthy donors and cancer patients. The CDR3 is made up of 14 amino acids. Trimming shortened V by 6 bases and J by 6 bases, and 17 bases separated the two germline ends. Germline V gene sequence: CDR1 ENHRY, CDR2 SYGVKD. TCRdb keeps only in-frame clones here, not all; method: immunoSEQ multiplex PCR. The sample lists about 110,000 clones, roughly four fifths occurring once. The chain is built from TRBV10-3 and TRBJ1-2; D is unresolved. This TCR was sampled from a woman in her fifties or sixties in good health. The sample comprised blood. The CDR3 here is CAIRRAFSDDGYTF. CDR3 sequence (DNA): TGTGCCATCAGAAGAGCCTTTTCCGACGATGGCTACACCTTC.